Following are 2 T cell receptor beta chains from one sample sequenced in a study of blood T cell repertoires in COVID-19. Sequenced by immunoSEQ multiplex PCR; TCRdb stores in-frame clones only, minus some. The table shows around 360,000 clones, with about 87% occurring only once. The source material was peripheral blood. The receptors derive from a woman in her 30s with COVID-19, enrolled during active disease.

This chain connects TRBV2 to TRBJ2-3; 11 bases match TRBD2. The germline CDR1 and CDR2 sequences are SNHLY and FYNNEI. The CDR3 covers 18 residues. The ends lost 5 bases at V and 0 bases at J; junction bases unmatched: 10. The CDR3 nucleotides read TGTGCCAGCAGTACTAGCGGGAGCATTGGAACTAGCACAGATACGCAGTATTTT. This sequence encodes CASSTSGSIGTSTDTQYF.

The genes are TRBV10-3 and TRBJ1-1; TRBD1 might be the D (6 bases). Looked up from germline, CDR1 is ENHRY and CDR2 is SYGVKD. CDR3 length equals 14 residues. V was shortened by 3 bases and J by 5 bases, with 13 bases between the two germline ends. The CDR3 region is CAISDGGARTEAFF. The CDR3 nucleotides read TGTGCCATCAGTGATGGGGGGGCCCGGACTGAAGCTTTCTTT.